A selection of T cell receptor beta chains follows, all from one sample in a study of T cells after yellow fever vaccination. MiXCR, applied by TCRdb to the 5' RACE reads, yields one record per CDR3 protein. The repertoire holds about 340,000 distinct CDR3 sequences, with approximately 12% as singletons. The source was CD4+ T cells sorted from PBMCs, collected 15 days after the yellow fever booster vaccination. These receptors all come from a man between 18 and 35 years old who received the YFV17D yellow fever vaccine. CDR3s include the opening cysteine and the closing phenylalanine or tryptophan. The D gene is left open where the match is weak. Clone size, where shown, is once, few, many, or a class for clones that have expanded.

TGTGCTAGTGGCCCGGGGCTCGCCTACGAGCAGTACTTC | CASGPGLAYEQYF | - | many | TRBJ2-7 | TRBV12-5
TGTGCCAGCAGCCCCGGACAGGGGAGAAACACCATATATTTT | CASSPGQGRNTIYF | TRBD1 | many | TRBJ1-3 | TRBV9
TGTGCCAGCGGACAGACCGAAGCTTTCTTT | CASGQTEAFF | - | - | TRBJ1-1 | TRBV6-5
TGTGCCAGCGGGAGGAGCTCTGGGGCCAACGTCCTGACTTTC | CASGRSSGANVLTF | - | few | TRBJ2-6 | TRBV6-5
TGCGCCAGCAGCGCCACCGGGACAGCTAATGGCTACACCTTC | CASSATGTANGYTF | TRBD1 | - | TRBJ1-2 | TRBV5-1
TGCAGTGCTAGAGTTAAGGGAAGCTCCTACAATGAGCAGTTCTTC | CSARVKGSSYNEQFF | - | few | TRBJ2-1 | TRBV20-1
TGTGCCAGCAGTTTCCCGGGGGCCTGGGGAGAGACCCAGTACTTC | CASSFPGAWGETQYF | - | few | TRBJ2-5 | TRBV28
TGTGCCAGCAGCACCCGAAGGCAGGGAGATACGCAGTATTTT | CASSTRRQGDTQYF | - | - | TRBJ2-3 | TRBV3-1
TGTGCCAGCAGTCCCCGAGTAAGGGATACGCAGTATTTT | CASSPRVRDTQYF | - | few | TRBJ2-3 | TRBV12-3/TRBV12-4
TGTGCCAGCAGCAATGGGCCAGATACGCAGTATTTT | CASSNGPDTQYF | - | - | TRBJ2-3 | TRBV6-5
TGCGCCAGCAGCCTTCTTAGCGGGGGGGCTCGCGGGGAGCTGTTTTTT | CASSLLSGGARGELFF | TRBD2 | - | TRBJ2-2 | TRBV4-1
TGTGCCAGCAGCCGCGGGACAGGGGTAGGGGAGACCCAGTACTTC | CASSRGTGVGETQYF | TRBD1 | few | TRBJ2-5 | TRBV7-9
TGTGCCAGCAGCCCCAAAGGAGTTAGCGGGGGGGCCTACGAGACCCAGTACTTC | CASSPKGVSGGAYETQYF | TRBD2 | many | TRBJ2-5 | TRBV7-2
TGTGCCAGCAGCTTAGACAGTACGGGGGCTGAAGCTTTCTTT | CASSLDSTGAEAFF | - | many | TRBJ1-1 | TRBV7-9
TGTGCCAGCAGGTCCCAGGGGGCGGGAAATGAAAAACTGTTTTTT | CASRSQGAGNEKLFF | TRBD1 | - | TRBJ1-4 | TRBV6-5
TGCGCCAGCAGCCGCCCCCCGGACAGGGAGGCCTACACCTTC | CASSRPPDREAYTF | TRBD1 | few | TRBJ1-2 | TRBV4-1
TGCGCCAGCAGCATACAGGGGGGTGAGCAGTTCTTC | CASSIQGGEQFF | TRBD1 | many | TRBJ2-1 | TRBV5-1
TGCAGTGCTAGAGACCGGACTAGCGGGGGAATAGGGGAGCTGTTTTTT | CSARDRTSGGIGELFF | TRBD2 | - | TRBJ2-2 | TRBV20-1
TGTGCCAGCAGAGGGACCGCCCTCTACGAGCAGTACTTC | CASRGTALYEQYF | - | - | TRBJ2-7 | TRBV28
TGTGCCAGCAGCTTAGATGTAGGTAGGGGGCAAGAGACCCAGTACTTC | CASSLDVGRGQETQYF | - | - | TRBJ2-5 | TRBV7-9
TGTGCCAGCAGCCTGGGCGCCGAGCAGTTCTTC | CASSLGAEQFF | - | - | TRBJ2-1 | TRBV7-3
TGTGCCAGCAGCTTAGGGCTAGCGGCTAGCACAGATACGCAGTATTTT | CASSLGLAASTDTQYF | TRBD2 | - | TRBJ2-3 | TRBV7-3
TGTGCCAGCAGTGTTCCCTTCGATGAGCAGTTCTTC | CASSVPFDEQFF | - | - | TRBJ2-1 | TRBV2
TGTGCCAGCAGCCGAGCAGCTGAGACAGCTAATAATTCACCCCTCCACTTT | CASSRAAETANNSPLHF | - | few | TRBJ1-6 | TRBV4-2
TGTGCCAGCGAGAACTCCATGCAGTTCTTC | CASENSMQFF | - | - | TRBJ2-1 | TRBV2
TGTGCCAGCAGCGGAGACATGCACATTGGGGAACTGTTTTTT | CASSGDMHIGELFF | - | few | TRBJ1-4 | TRBV7-2
TGCGCCAGCAGCTCGGGACTTTCCAGCACAGATACGCAGTATTTT | CASSSGLSSTDTQYF | - | few | TRBJ2-3 | TRBV5-1
TGTGCCTCCGCTCAGCGGGGGGGCGGAGAGACCCAGTACTTC | CASAQRGGGETQYF | TRBD2 | - | TRBJ2-5 | TRBV6-2/TRBV6-3
TGCGCCAGCAGCGCGGAGGGGGGCCAGCCCCAGCATTTT | CASSAEGGQPQHF | - | many | TRBJ1-5 | TRBV5-1
TGCAGTGCCACATTAGGGGGTGAAAAACTGTTTTTT | CSATLGGEKLFF | - | - | TRBJ1-4 | TRBV20-1
TGTGCCACCAGCAGCGCTATCACAGGGGTTTTCGCCGGGGAGCTGTTTTTT | CATSSAITGVFAGELFF | TRBD1 | - | TRBJ2-2 | TRBV15
TGCAGTGCTAGAGATCCGGAATGGATAAGCACTGAAGCTTTCTTT | CSARDPEWISTEAFF | - | - | TRBJ1-1 | TRBV20-1
TGTGCCAGCAGTGAGGACAGCTCCTACAATGAGCAGTTCTTC | CASSEDSSYNEQFF | - | many | TRBJ2-1 | TRBV27
TGTGCCAGCAGCCCGAGAGCTCAGTTTACAGATACGCAGTATTTT | CASSPRAQFTDTQYF | - | - | TRBJ2-3 | TRBV7-3
TGTGCCAGCAGCCAAGATGCGGGGTCCGGGGATACGCAGTATTTT | CASSQDAGSGDTQYF | - | - | TRBJ2-3 | TRBV3-1
TGTGCCAGCAGCTTAGCGGGTTTCTACAATGAGCAGTTCTTC | CASSLAGFYNEQFF | - | - | TRBJ2-1 | TRBV11-3
TGTGCCAGCAGTTACGGCGGAAGGCCGGAGTCACCCCTCCACTTT | CASSYGGRPESPLHF | - | few | TRBJ1-6 | TRBV6-6
TGCGCCAGCAGTCAGCCTCTACCCAGCGGGCCATCAACCTCCTACAATGAGCAGTTCTTC | CASSQPLPSGPSTSYNEQFF | - | - | TRBJ2-1 | TRBV23-1
TGTGCCACCACCCCCCAGGTGGCGACTAATGAAAAACTGTTTTTT | CATTPQVATNEKLFF | - | few | TRBJ1-4 | TRBV10-3
TGCAGTGCTAGAGACCGGCAGGGAAGGGGCACAGATACGCAGTATTTT | CSARDRQGRGTDTQYF | - | few | TRBJ2-3 | TRBV20-1
TGTGCCAGCAGTTCCGGGACAGGGCTTTCCTACGAGCAGTACTTC | CASSSGTGLSYEQYF | TRBD1 | few | TRBJ2-7 | TRBV27
TGCAGTGCCCCAGTCCAGACGAACACTGAAGCTTTCTTT | CSAPVQTNTEAFF | - | - | TRBJ1-1 | TRBV20-1
TGTGCCAGCAGCTCCCTGGGACAGCAAGTGGGCTCCTACGAGCAGTACTTC | CASSSLGQQVGSYEQYF | TRBD1 | few | TRBJ2-7 | TRBV7-9
TGTGCCAGCAGGGAGCAGGGGGCGCACACCGGGCAGCTGTTTTTT | CASREQGAHTGQLFF | TRBD1 | - | TRBJ2-2 | TRBV6-5
TGCAGTGCTAGCGGGGGGGCCCTGAATGAGCAGTTCTTC | CSASGGALNEQFF | TRBD2 | few | TRBJ2-1 | TRBV20-1
TGTGCCAGCAGTCCGCCGACAGTCAGCGGCTACACCTTC | CASSPPTVSGYTF | - | many | TRBJ1-2 | TRBV12-3/TRBV12-4
TGTGCCAGCAGTTCGAGTTCACCCCTCCACTTT | CASSSSSPLHF | - | many | TRBJ1-6 | TRBV6-6
TGTGCCAGCAGCTTGCTCCTAGCGGGGGGCAGGACCGGGGAGCTGTTTTTT | CASSLLLAGGRTGELFF | TRBD2 | many | TRBJ2-2 | TRBV5-6
TGCAGTGCTATCTCGGGGGGCCGGGCAGATACGCAGTATTTT | CSAISGGRADTQYF | - | - | TRBJ2-3 | TRBV20-1
TGTGCCAGCAGTGGGGGGACAGGGCTTGAAGCTTTCTTT | CASSGGTGLEAFF | TRBD1 | - | TRBJ1-1 | TRBV25-1
TGTGCCAGCAGCTTGGACAGGGGGCTTACCAATGAGCAGTTCTTC | CASSLDRGLTNEQFF | TRBD1 | - | TRBJ2-1 | TRBV7-2
TGCGCCAGCGCTACCAGGAGCTCCTACGAGCAGTACTTC | CASATRSSYEQYF | - | few | TRBJ2-7 | TRBV5-1
TGTGCCAGCAGCCATGGCTGGGGCAGAAATAATTCACCCCTCCACTTT | CASSHGWGRNNSPLHF | - | few | TRBJ1-6 | TRBV3-1